The 30 T cell receptor beta chains presented below share a single source sample, sequenced in a study of beta chain features in type 1 diabetes. As every portion of the isolated RNA was reverse transcribed, the sequencing read expressed TCRB transcripts. Measured with immunoSEQ multiplex PCR; TCRdb has only the in-frame clones, and not every one. Of fewer than 900,000 clones in the sample, 15% to 20% were seen once. Material for sequencing was naive CD4+ T cells from blood. Receptors originate from a woman between 18 and 29 years old in good health.

This clone was seen a handful of times. The chain links TRBV4-3 to TRBJ2-1; 8 nucleotides line up with TRBD2. The germline V gene has CDR1 LGHNA and CDR2 YSLEER. The CDR3 has 17 residues. J lost 2 bases, V lost 3 bases, and 9 bases had no gene match. In DNA form, the CDR3 reads TGCGCCAGCAGCCAGTACGCGCGGGAGGCCACCTACAATGAGCAGTTCTTC. Translating it yields CASSQYAREATYNEQFF.

The rearrangement links TRBV9 to TRBJ2-1; 10 nucleotides match TRBD1. The CDR3 runs 16 residues. CDR1 SGDLS and CDR2 YYNGEE come from the germline V gene. V gave up 3 bases and J gave up 4 bases; unmatched junction bases: 7. The chain's CDR3 is CASSATGTGAYNEQFF. The DNA of the CDR3 is TGTGCCAGCAGCGCGACCGGGACAGGGGCATACAATGAGCAGTTCTTC.

This clone was seen a handful of times. The chain is built from TRBV11-2 and TRBJ1-5; TRBD1 might be the D (5 bases). The V end lost 2 bases, the J end lost 4 bases, and 6 bases lay between the germline ends. Germline assignment: CDR1 SGHAT and CDR2 FQNNGV. The CDR3 is made up of 13 amino acids. CDR3 loop: CASSLQGNQPQHF. DNA for the CDR3: TGTGCCAGCAGCTTACAGGGAAATCAGCCCCAGCATTTT.

CDR3 sequence (DNA): TGTGCCACCAGCAGACCGGGACTAGTCCGCAGTCCCACAGATACGCAGTATTTT. This encodes CATSRPGLVRSPTDTQYF. This sequence joins TRBV15 and TRBJ2-3; 8 bases fit TRBD2. Germline assignment: CDR1 LNHNV and CDR2 YYDKDF (reference sequence). V trimming: 2 bases; J trimming: 2 bases; junction bases outside the gene matches: 12. This CDR3 is 18 amino acids long.

The chain links TRBV7-9 to TRBJ2-1, with TRBD2 matching over 10 bases. CDR3 length equals 16 residues. Losses at the gene ends were 5 bases for V and 7 bases for J; bases not matched to a gene: 11. Germline loops: CDR1 SEHNR, CDR2 FQNEAQ (reference sequence). DNA of the CDR3: TGTGCCAGCAGCCCCCGAGCGGGAGGGCCGGCTAATGAGCAGTTCTTC. The encoded protein is CASSPRAGGPANEQFF.

This clone was seen a handful of times. The rearrangement uses TRBV25-1 and TRBJ2-1; D assignment may be TRBD1 or TRBD2 (5 bases each). The V gene's germline CDR1 is MGHDK and CDR2 SYGVNS. Between the trimmed V and J ends, which lost 6 bases and 2 bases, there was a span of 20 bases. The CDR3 totals 17 residues. CDR3 in DNA: TGTGCCAGCAGACCCCCCCCGGGGACCGACCCCTACAATGAGCAGTTCTTC. Translation gives CASRPPPGTDPYNEQFF.

J is TRBJ2-4 and V is TRBV25-1; 9 nucleotides agree with TRBD1. This CDR3 comprises 15 residues. CDR1 and CDR2 from the germline V gene are MGHDK and SYGVNS. The V gene end was trimmed by 2 bases and the J gene end by 8 bases; junction bases not matched to a gene: 7. The CDR3 region is CASSEGGTGQDIQYF. The CDR3 DNA reads TGTGCCAGCAGTGAAGGAGGGACAGGGCAGGACATTCAGTACTTC.

The chain recombines TRBV29-1 with TRBJ2-5; 7 nucleotides match TRBD2. Germline CDR1 reads SQVTM; CDR2 reads ANQGSEA. V was pared by 4 bases and J by 5 bases, with 7 bases of the junction left unmatched. The CDR3 is 13 residues long. CDR3 region: CSVVGGSGETQYF. In DNA form, the CDR3 reads TGCAGCGTTGTTGGCGGGAGCGGGGAGACCCAGTACTTC.

This clone was seen just once. This chain connects TRBV5-1 to TRBJ2-1; 7 nucleotides agree with TRBD2. This CDR3 contains 15 residues. With V trimmed by 3 bases and J by 0 bases, 3 bases remained unmatched. Germline assignment: CDR1 SGHRS and CDR2 YFSETQ. The CDR3 is CASSSRLASYNEQFF. CDR3 bases: TGCGCCAGCAGCTCCCGACTAGCCTCCTACAATGAGCAGTTCTTC.

This clone was seen once. Other DNA sequences in this sample translate to the same CDR3. V gene TRBV18 combines with J gene TRBJ2-7; TRBD1 matches at 9 bases. The CDR3 runs to 14 residues. Losses at the gene ends were 3 bases for V and 5 bases for J; bases not matched to a gene: 5. Germline loops: CDR1 KGHSH, CDR2 LQKENI. The CDR3 protein is CASSPWDRAHEQYF. The CDR3 DNA sequence: TGTGCCAGCTCACCCTGGGACAGGGCCCACGAGCAGTACTTC.

This clone was observed a handful of times. The chain links TRBV9 to TRBJ2-1; D unclear. In germline, CDR1 is SGDLS, CDR2 YYNGEE. Trimming shortened V by 4 bases and J by 2 bases, and 13 bases separated the two germline ends. The length of the CDR3 is 15 residues. CDR3 nucleotides: TGTGCCAGCAGCCCGCGGAGTCTAGCCTACAATGAGCAGTTCTTC. Translating it yields CASSPRSLAYNEQFF.

This clone turned up a few times. The chain combines TRBV7-2 with TRBJ1-3; D is undetermined. Trimming removed 2 bases from V and 1 base from J, with 9 bases in between. Germline V gene sequence: CDR1 SGHTA, CDR2 FQGNSA. The CDR3 is 15 amino acids. The CDR3 DNA sequence: TGTGCCAGCAGCTTATCCGTCCTATCTGGAAACACCATATATTTT. Translated, it gives CASSLSVLSGNTIYF.

This clone was seen only a few times. The rearrangement joins TRBV6-5 to TRBJ2-2; tentatively, D is TRBD2 (6 bases). Trimming left V 5 bases short and J 4 bases short, with 11 bases between. CDR3 length: 14 residues. Germline CDR1 and CDR2: MNHEY and SVGAGI. The CDR3 protein is CASSPRDSTGELFF. As DNA, the CDR3 is TGTGCCAGCAGTCCGAGGGACTCCACCGGGGAGCTGTTTTTT.

This clone appeared a few times. The chain couples TRBV4-2 to TRBJ2-1, with 7 bases aligning to TRBD2. The CDR3 length is 17 residues. Losses at the gene ends were 2 bases for V and 2 bases for J; bases not matched to a gene: 9. CDR1 and CDR2 from the germline V gene are LGHNA and YNFKEQ. The CDR3 DNA reads TGTGCCAGCAGCCAATCCTTCACTAGCGCGACCTACAATGAGCAGTTCTTC. Protein sequence: CASSQSFTSATYNEQFF.

The chain employs TRBV7-8 and TRBJ2-1; D assignment may be TRBD1 or TRBD2 (5 bases each). CDR3 length: 16 residues. From germline, CDR1 is SGHVS and CDR2 FQNEAQ. V was shortened by 4 bases and J by 9 bases, with 22 bases between the two germline ends. The CDR3 DNA reads TGTGCCAGCAGCTATCGATCCGGGACCACCAGGCTTGAGCAGTTCTTC. Its translation: CASSYRSGTTRLEQFF.

This chain uses TRBV10-3 with TRBJ1-2, with unresolved D. The CDR3 contains 12 residues. Germline CDR1 reads ENHRY; CDR2 reads SYGVKD. The ends were cut back, 6 bases at V and 5 bases at J, with 10 bases in the middle. The CDR3: CAISTAAYGYTF. In DNA, the CDR3 is TGTGCCATCAGCACAGCGGCTTATGGCTACACCTTC.

The rearrangement links TRBV28 to TRBJ2-5; a possible D gene is TRBD1 (7 bases). Germline V gives CDR1 MDHEN, CDR2 SYDVKM. The CDR3 totals 15 residues. The ends were cut back, 2 bases at V and 7 bases at J, with 17 bases in the middle. Here the CDR3 DNA reads TGTGCCAGCAGTTTACTAGACAGGGAGGTCGGGACCCAGTACTTC. It encodes CASSLLDREVGTQYF.

The chain uses TRBV7-2 and TRBJ1-2; D is ambiguous. The CDR3 is 16 residues long. The V and J ends lost 1 base and 2 bases respectively, with 14 bases between them. Germline assignment: CDR1 SGHTA and CDR2 FQGNSA. Here the CDR3 reads CASSLEIGAQNYGYTF. The CDR3 coding sequence is TGTGCCAGCAGCTTAGAGATAGGCGCCCAAAACTATGGCTACACCTTC.

The chain is built from TRBV6-5 and TRBJ2-1, with D tentatively TRBD2 (5 bases). CDR1 and CDR2 (germline): MNHEY, SVGAGI. The CDR3 has 12 amino acids. V was clipped by 5 bases and J by 5 bases, with 7 bases between them. The CDR3 loop reads CASSILDNEQFF. DNA of the CDR3: TGTGCCAGCAGTATACTAGACAATGAGCAGTTCTTC.

This clone was observed a few times. The V gene is TRBV27, the J gene TRBJ2-7; D may be TRBD2 (6 bases). The CDR3 length is 15 residues. Trimming removed 3 bases at V and 3 bases at J, with 15 bases between. Per germline, CDR1 MNHEY and CDR2 SMNVEV (reference sequence). CDR3 in DNA: TGTGCCAGCAGTTTCGGAGTAGCGGTACACTACGAGCAGTACTTC. Protein sequence: CASSFGVAVHYEQYF.

This clone was observed a handful of times. The V gene is TRBV7-2, the J gene TRBJ2-1; TRBD2 agrees at 9 bases. The CDR3 is 16 residues long. Trimming removed 1 base from V and 4 bases from J; junction bases left unmatched: 5. From germline, CDR1 is SGHTA and CDR2 FQGNSA. This chain's CDR3 is CASSLVAGGPYNEQFF. The CDR3 coding sequence is TGTGCCAGCAGCTTAGTGGCGGGAGGGCCGTACAATGAGCAGTTCTTC.

The chain carries TRBV5-1 and TRBJ1-6; D call uncertain. This CDR3 comprises 12 residues. The germline V and J ends were trimmed by 2 bases and 9 bases, with 6 bases remaining between them. Germline V lookup: CDR1 SGHRS, CDR2 YFSETQ. The CDR3 nucleotides are TGCGCCAGCAGCTTTGCTGGTTCACCCCTCCACTTT. This gives the protein CASSFAGSPLHF.

V and J are TRBV28 and TRBJ1-2; D possibly corresponds to TRBD1 (5 bases). Looked up from germline, CDR1 is MDHEN and CDR2 is SYDVKM. The CDR3 length is 17 residues. Between the trimmed V and J ends, which lost 6 bases and 0 bases, there was a span of 20 bases. The CDR3 loop is CASRLTGGTVTNYGYTF. The CDR3 coding sequence is TGTGCCAGCAGGTTAACGGGAGGGACCGTTACTAACTATGGCTACACCTTC.

This clone was counted between two and nine times. The chain uses TRBV6-1 and TRBJ1-1, with 7 bases lining up with TRBD1. Germline CDR1 and CDR2: MNHNS and SASEGT. This CDR3 region has 12 residues. V lost 10 bases, J lost 4 bases, and 6 bases stayed unmatched. The CDR3 spells CATFRGSTEAFF. Here the CDR3 DNA reads TGTGCCACCTTCAGGGGGTCCACTGAAGCTTTCTTT.

J is TRBJ2-2 and V is TRBV6-1; 7 positions match TRBD1. The CDR3 loop spans 15 amino acids. Germline V CDR1 and CDR2: MNHNS, SASEGT. J was trimmed by 3 bases and V by 7 bases; bases with no gene match: 8. The CDR3: CASKLGQYYTGELFF. The CDR3 DNA is TGTGCCAGCAAGCTGGGACAGTACTACACCGGGGAGCTGTTTTTT.

The genes are TRBV10-3 and TRBJ2-3; D is uncertain. Germline CDR1 reads ENHRY; CDR2 reads SYGVKD. The CDR3 is 11 residues long. V lost 8 bases, J lost 0 bases, and 3 bases lay in between. The CDR3, as DNA: TGTGCCATCGGAAGCACAGATACGCAGTATTTT. Protein: CAIGSTDTQYF.

In its sample, this clone was seen a few times. J is TRBJ2-5 and V is TRBV7-8; D might be TRBD2 (6 bases). This CDR3 spans 14 amino acids. Germline CDR1 is SGHVS and CDR2 is FQNEAQ. Trimming left V 2 bases short and J 2 bases short, with 9 bases between. The chain's CDR3 is CASSLNGGQETQYF. For the CDR3, the DNA is TGTGCCAGCAGCTTAAATGGGGGGCAAGAGACCCAGTACTTC.

This clone was observed a handful of times. This chain connects TRBV28 to TRBJ2-3; D is unresolved. The germline CDR1 and CDR2 sequences are MDHEN and SYDVKM. The V gene lost 3 bases and the J gene lost 6 bases, with 10 bases spanning the gap. The CDR3 is 13 amino acids. The CDR3 DNA sequence: TGTGCCAGCAGTTTTCTCGACTCGGATACGCAGTATTTT. Amino acids: CASSFLDSDTQYF.

This clone was detected only a few times. CDR3 nucleotides: TGCGCCAGCAGACGTCAGCGGGATTCCTACGAGCAGTACTTC. It specifies CASRRQRDSYEQYF. The chain combines TRBV5-1 with TRBJ2-7; 7 nucleotides line up with TRBD2. V lost 5 bases to trimming and J lost 1 base; unmatched junction nucleotides: 6. Germline V lookup: CDR1 SGHRS, CDR2 YFSETQ. CDR3 size: 14 residues.

This clone showed up just a few times. The chain uses TRBV18 and TRBJ2-5; 13 bases line up with TRBD2. Germline V gene lookup returns CDR1 KGHSH and CDR2 LQKENI. This CDR3 region has 16 residues. The trim removed 8 bases at V and 4 bases at J, leaving 10 bases unmatched. This chain's CDR3 is CASQGTSGIVPETQYF. The CDR3 coding sequence is TGTGCCAGCCAAGGGACTAGCGGGATTGTCCCAGAGACCCAGTACTTC.